The sequence of this TCR beta chain was determined in a study of CXCR3-negative and CXCR3-positive naive CD8 T cells. Findings of the study overall: Naive subsets did not differ in surface CD5, and the authors estimated TCR strength using properties of the TRB CDR3. Comparison of naive cells showed more hydrophobic TRB CDR3s in CXCR3-positive than in CXCR3-negative naive cells. Both naive subsets had comparably high diversity; memory CD8+ cells much lower. Fresh PBMCs went into most assays, and CXCR3 expression partly declined after cryopreservation.

UMI labels and 5' RACE were used to prepare the TRB cDNA libraries. TCRdb reanalyzed the 5' RACE reads, giving one entry per CDR3 protein sequence and no DNA. The sample has more than 80,000 distinct CDR3 sequences, and its top ten clones hold 0.3% to 0.4%. Remarks on this clonotype: Its antigen remains unidentified.

The CDR3 is made up of 13 amino acids. The germline V gene encodes CDR1 MNHEY and CDR2 SVGAGI. Naive CD8+ T cells were CD45RO-CCR7+CD27+CD95-. The sample was naive CXCR3+ CD8+ T cells from blood. Documented subset: CD45RO-CCR7+CD27+CD95- naive CD8+ T cells expressing CXCR3 (TNR3+). This TCR was recovered from a human donor in good health. Some clones in this sample may be carry-over from other donors' samples. The chain recombines TRBV6-5 with TRBJ1-2. CDR3 residues: CASSYPGQYGYTF.